Sequencing of this T cell receptor (beta chain) was carried out in a study of CXCR3-negative and CXCR3-positive naive CD8 T cells. The study, taken as a whole, reports: Against CXCR3-negative naive cells, CXCR3-positive naive cells showed more hydrophobic TRB CDR3s. PBMCs showed partially decreased CXCR3 expression after cryopreservation, and most assays used fresh PBMCs. In both naive subsets diversity was comparably high, whereas memory CD8+ cells showed much lower diversity.

This CDR3 is built from 15 residues. Looked up from germline, CDR1 is SGHAT and CDR2 is FQDESV (reference sequence). About this clonotype: Antigen: not known.

UMI labels and 5' RACE were used to prepare the TRB cDNA libraries. TCRdb reprocessed the 5' RACE reads, with one entry per CDR3 protein and no DNA. This sample contains around 26,000 distinct CDR3 sequences. The sequencing sample was made of naive CXCR3- CD8+ T cells from blood. Subset here: CD45RO-CCR7+CD27+CD95- naive CD8+ T cells lacking CXCR3 (TNR3-). The TCR comes from a human donor in good health. Some clones in this sample may be carry-over from other donors' samples. The rearrangement joins TRBV11-1 to TRBJ2-1. This CDR3 reads CASSSNLRPYNEQFF.